A single sample gave rise to the 18 T cell receptor beta chains below, sequenced in a study of blood T cell repertoires in COVID-19. Clones were read by immunoSEQ multiplex PCR, and TCRdb kept only the in-frame ones, dropping some. The data contain 30,000 to 40,000 clones, nearly 80% of them singletons. The source material was peripheral blood. The receptors derive from an elderly man with acute or convalescent COVID-19.

The chain combines TRBV19 with TRBJ2-3; D unresolved. The germline V and J ends were trimmed by 6 bases and 0 bases, with 10 bases remaining between them. CDR3 length: 14 amino acids. Germline loops: CDR1 LNHDA, CDR2 SQIVND (reference sequence). The CDR3 here is CASRRVTSTDTQYF. DNA for the CDR3: TGTGCCAGTAGACGGGTAACTAGCACAGATACGCAGTATTTT. Full variable domain (missing parts from reference TRBV19 and TRBJ2-3): DGGITQSPKYLFRKEGQNVTLSCEQNLNHDAMYWYRQDPGQGLRLIYYSQIVNDFQKGDIAEGYSVSREKKESFPLTVTSAQKNPTAFYLCASRRVTSTDTQYFGPGTRLTVL.

The V call is TRBV19, the J call TRBJ2-2, with 11 bases identical to TRBD2. This CDR3 comprises 16 residues. Germline CDR1 LNHDA, CDR2 SQIVND (reference sequence). Unmatched junction bases numbered 8, after V lost 7 bases and J lost 4 bases. The CDR3 loop is CASIKTSGEVTGELFF. As DNA, the CDR3 is TGTGCCAGTATCAAGACTAGCGGGGAGGTCACCGGGGAGCTGTTTTTT.

This clone has more than one count but fewer than ten. The gene calls are TRBV27 and TRBJ2-2, with D possibly matching TRBD1 (6 bases). The CDR3 is 18 residues long. Germline-derived CDR1 and CDR2 are MNHEY and SMNVEV (reference sequence). The V gene lost 4 bases and the J gene lost 1 base, with 19 bases spanning the gap. For the CDR3, the DNA is TGTGCCAGCAGTTCTGACAGGCCAAACAGACAGAACACCGGGGAGCTGTTTTTT. Its translation is CASSSDRPNRQNTGELFF.

V gene TRBV6-1 combines with J gene TRBJ2-3; the match to TRBD2 covers 7 bases. Germline-derived CDR1 and CDR2 are MNHNS and SASEGT. The J segment lost 3 bases and the V segment lost 2 bases, leaving 5 bases of the junction unmatched. This CDR3 comprises 15 residues. CDR3 DNA: TGTGCCAGCAGTGAATCGACTAGCAGTACAGATACGCAGTATTTT. It encodes CASSESTSSTDTQYF.

This clone showed up just a few times. The chain joins TRBV7-9 to TRBJ1-5; 10 positions agree with TRBD1. The length of the CDR3 is 17 residues. The germline gives CDR1 SEHNR, CDR2 FQNEAQ (reference sequence). Losses at the gene ends were 5 bases for V and 4 bases for J; bases not matched to a gene: 11. This CDR3 is CASSPDGTGVRNQPQHF. The CDR3 nucleotides read TGTGCCAGCAGCCCTGACGGGACAGGGGTAAGAAATCAGCCCCAGCATTTT.

The CDR3 coding sequence is TGTGCCAGCAGCTCCGGGAGGAACTATGGCTACACCTTC. It specifies CASSSGRNYGYTF. The gene calls are TRBV5-5 and TRBJ1-2; D gene ambiguous. Trimming shortened V by 3 bases and J by 2 bases, and 8 bases separated the two germline ends. The CDR3 is made up of 13 amino acids. CDR1 and CDR2 (germline): SGHKS, YYEKEE (reference sequence).

The V gene is TRBV7-3, the J gene TRBJ2-3; TRBD1 matches at 8 bases. With V trimmed by 4 bases and J by 0 bases, 3 bases remained unmatched. Germline values: CDR1 SGHTA, CDR2 FQGTGA. This CDR3 has 15 amino acids. The CDR3 DNA is TGTGCCAGCAGCTCACGACAGGGGAGCACAGATACGCAGTATTTT. The encoded protein is CASSSRQGSTDTQYF.

Comments on this clone: Germline and junction disagree at one end, which may indicate a read error. The chain uses TRBV29-1 and TRBJ1-4; weak D call: TRBD1 (6 bases). From germline, CDR1 is SQVTM and CDR2 ANQGSEA. The CDR3 has 13 amino acids. CDR3 DNA: TGCAGCGTTGCAGGGGCCGCTAAAGAAAAACTGTTTTTT. Encoded protein: CSVAGAAKEKLFF.

The CDR3 loop reads CASSPEYETQYF. The DNA of the CDR3 is TGTGCCAGCAGCCCGGAGTACGAGACCCAGTACTTC. The rearrangement links TRBV7-2 to TRBJ2-5, with D uncertain. The V end was cut by 5 bases, the J end by 5 bases, with 9 bases between. The length of the CDR3 is 12 residues. Germline CDR1 reads SGHTA; CDR2 reads FQGNSA.

This clone is labeled as large. The chain joins TRBV5-4 to TRBJ2-3; D gene ambiguous. Per the germline V gene, CDR1 is SGHNT and CDR2 is YYREEE (reference sequence). The V end was cut by 3 bases, the J end by 11 bases, with 13 bases between. The CDR3 is 12 residues long. This chain's CDR3 is CASSSTDARQYF. CDR3 DNA sequence: TGTGCCAGCAGCTCGACTGACGCTCGGCAGTATTTT.

The chain couples TRBV6-6 to TRBJ2-2; TRBD2 agrees at 9 bases. The V gene's germline CDR1 is MNHNY and CDR2 SVGAGI (reference sequence). The ends lost 8 bases at V and 4 bases at J; junction bases unmatched: 8. This CDR3 has 15 residues. Here the CDR3 reads CASFSSGSGTGELFF. In DNA, the CDR3 is TGTGCCAGCTTTAGTAGCGGGAGTGGCACCGGGGAGCTGTTTTTT.

This sequence joins TRBV4-2 and TRBJ2-1; 11 positions agree with TRBD2. The germline CDR1 and CDR2 sequences are LGHNA and YNFKEQ. Losses at the gene ends were 5 bases for V and 4 bases for J; bases not matched to a gene: 7. This CDR3 is built from 16 residues. In DNA form, the CDR3 reads TGTGCCAGCAGCTCCAGACTAGCGGGGCAGTACAATGAGCAGTTCTTC. Its protein is CASSSRLAGQYNEQFF.

The CDR3 protein is CASSLASSGSGYNEQFF. The CDR3, as DNA: TGTGCCAGCAGCTTAGCCTCTAGCGGGAGTGGGTACAATGAGCAGTTCTTC. The chain combines TRBV7-2 with TRBJ2-1; TRBD2 matches 10 bases. With V trimmed by 0 bases and J by 4 bases, 6 bases remained unmatched. This CDR3 region has 17 residues. CDR1 and CDR2 from the germline V gene are SGHTA and FQGNSA. Complete variable domain (other parts from reference TRBV7-2 and TRBJ2-1): GAGVSQSPSNKVTEKGKDVELRCDPISGHTALYWYRQSLGQGLEFLIYFQGNSAPDKSGLPSDRFSAERTGGSVSTLTIQRTQQEDSAVYLCASSLASSGSGYNEQFFGPGTRLTVL.

The chain joins TRBV3-1 (or the pseudogene TRBV3-2) to TRBJ2-1; tentative D call: TRBD2 (5 bases). The CDR3 loop spans 12 amino acids. Germline V gives CDR1 LGHDT, CDR2 YNNKEL (reference sequence). The ends were cut back, 1 base at V and 15 bases at J, with 13 bases in the middle. CDR3: CASSQGISDGFF. Written as DNA, the CDR3 is TGTGCCAGCAGCCAAGGAATTAGCGATGGGTTCTTC.

The rearrangement links TRBV2 to TRBJ2-2; tentatively, D is TRBD1 (6 bases). The V and J ends lost 6 bases and 1 base respectively, with 12 bases between them. Germline V gene data show CDR1 as SNHLY and CDR2 as FYNNEI. This CDR3 spans 15 amino acids. The CDR3 DNA follows: TGTGCCAGCAGGCCCGGGACAATGAACACCGGGGAGCTGTTTTTT. Its protein is CASRPGTMNTGELFF.

This clone was picked up a small number of times. The chain carries TRBV29-1 and TRBJ2-1; 10 bases are a match to TRBD1. Germline CDR1 SQVTM, CDR2 ANQGSEA. J gave up 6 bases and V 4 bases, and 3 bases lay outside the gene matches. The CDR3 sequence is 13 residues long. The CDR3 protein is CSVVGTGVNEQFF. The CDR3 DNA is TGCAGCGTTGTTGGGACAGGGGTCAATGAGCAGTTCTTC.

The chain couples TRBV24-1 to TRBJ2-2; D possibly corresponds to TRBD2 (6 bases). The germline V gene has CDR1 KGHDR and CDR2 SFDVKD. The CDR3 totals 15 residues. The V end lost 5 bases, the J end lost 5 bases, and 14 bases lay between the germline ends. The CDR3 coding sequence is TGTGCCACCAGTGGGGGGAGGATACGTACCGGGGAGCTGTTTTTT. Protein product: CATSGGRIRTGELFF.

The chain links TRBV27 to TRBJ2-4; no clear D. V gave up 2 bases and J gave up 8 bases, with 7 bases separating them. The CDR3 totals 12 residues. CDR1 and CDR2 from the germline V gene are MNHEY and SMNVEV (reference sequence). CDR3 protein: CASSLPSHIQYF. The CDR3 DNA is TGTGCCAGCAGTTTACCATCCCACATTCAGTACTTC.